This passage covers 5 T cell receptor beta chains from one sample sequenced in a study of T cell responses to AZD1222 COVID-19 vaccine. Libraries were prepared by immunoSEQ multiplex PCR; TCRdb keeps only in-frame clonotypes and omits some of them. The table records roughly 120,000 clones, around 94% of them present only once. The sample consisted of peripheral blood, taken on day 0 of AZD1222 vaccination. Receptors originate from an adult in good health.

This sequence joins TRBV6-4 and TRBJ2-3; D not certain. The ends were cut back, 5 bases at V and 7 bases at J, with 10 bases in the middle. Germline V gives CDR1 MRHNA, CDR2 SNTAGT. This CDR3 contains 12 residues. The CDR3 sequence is CASSPNSYTQYF. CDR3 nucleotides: TGTGCCAGCAGTCCGAACTCTTATACGCAGTATTTT.

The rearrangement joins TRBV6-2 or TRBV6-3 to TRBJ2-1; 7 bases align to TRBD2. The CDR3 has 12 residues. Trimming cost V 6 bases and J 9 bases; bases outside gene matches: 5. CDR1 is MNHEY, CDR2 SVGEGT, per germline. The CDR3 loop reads CASSRGGSEQFF. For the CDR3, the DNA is TGTGCCAGCAGCCGCGGGGGTAGTGAGCAGTTCTTC.

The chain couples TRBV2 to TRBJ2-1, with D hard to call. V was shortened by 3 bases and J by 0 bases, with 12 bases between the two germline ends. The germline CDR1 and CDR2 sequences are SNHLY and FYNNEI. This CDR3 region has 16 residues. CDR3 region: CASSEFRGFSYNEQFF. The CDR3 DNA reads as TGTGCCAGCAGTGAGTTTAGAGGTTTCTCCTACAATGAGCAGTTCTTC.

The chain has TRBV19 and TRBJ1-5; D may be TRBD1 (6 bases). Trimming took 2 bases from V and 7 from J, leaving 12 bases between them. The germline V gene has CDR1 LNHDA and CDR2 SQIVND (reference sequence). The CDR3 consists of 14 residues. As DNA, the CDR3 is TGTGCCAGTAGTATAAGGGACATCGGGCAGCCCCAGCATTTT. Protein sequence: CASSIRDIGQPQHF. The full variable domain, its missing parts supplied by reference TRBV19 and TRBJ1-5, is DGGITQSPKYLFRKEGQNVTLSCEQNLNHDAMYWYRQDPGQGLRLIYYSQIVNDFQKGDIAEGYSVSREKKESFPLTVTSAQKNPTAFYLCASSIRDIGQPQHFGDGTRLSIL.

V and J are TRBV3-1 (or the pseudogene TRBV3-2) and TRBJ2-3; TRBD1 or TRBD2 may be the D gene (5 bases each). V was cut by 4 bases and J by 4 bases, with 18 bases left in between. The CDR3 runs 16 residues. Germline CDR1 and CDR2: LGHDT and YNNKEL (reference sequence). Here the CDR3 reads CASSPRIRSGPDTQYF. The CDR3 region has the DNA TGTGCCAGCAGCCCCCGCATCCGCTCGGGGCCAGATACGCAGTATTTT.